Presented here are 16 T cell receptor beta chains from one specimen sequenced in a study of cytomegalovirus exposure and HLA in healthy donors. In the PCR, 60 Vbeta and 13 Jbeta primers were used. The method was immunoSEQ multiplex PCR; TCRdb's version includes in-frame clones alone and lacks a portion of them. The table includes roughly 140,000 clones, over 60% detected once. Sequencing used PBMCs. The receptors shown here come from a woman in her twenties or thirties in good health and CMV-seropositive.

This clone was counted many times. The rearrangement joins TRBV7-6 to TRBJ1-4, with 8 bases aligning to TRBD1. Germline CDR1 is SGHVS and CDR2 is FNYEAQ. V lost 6 bases to trimming and J lost 7 bases; unmatched junction nucleotides: 7. This CDR3 has 14 residues. The CDR3 DNA reads as TGTGCCAGCAGTTCGGACAGGGATTTTGAAAAACTGTTTTTT. This encodes CASSSDRDFEKLFF.

This clone occurred once. The J gene is TRBJ1-1, the V gene TRBV6-5; 7 bases fit TRBD1. This CDR3 has 15 amino acids. Germline trimming cut 5 bases from V and 7 bases from J; bases unmatched to any gene: 13. Germline V gives CDR1 MNHEY, CDR2 SVGAGI. CDR3 DNA: TGTGCCAGCAGTCCCCCTACAGGGGTAAAGAATGAAGCTTTCTTT. It translates to CASSPPTGVKNEAFF.

The chain carries TRBV7-9 and TRBJ2-5; a possible D gene is TRBD1 (7 bases). This CDR3 is 15 amino acids long. The germline V gene encodes CDR1 SEHNR and CDR2 FQNEAQ (reference sequence). The V gene lost 4 bases and the J gene lost 2 bases, with 14 bases spanning the gap. The DNA for the CDR3 is TGTGCCAGCAGCTCCAGGGGGGCGGATCAAGAGACCCAGTACTTC. As protein: CASSSRGADQETQYF.

In its sample, this clone was seen a few times. The V and J genes are TRBV25-1 and TRBJ2-7; D is perhaps TRBD1 (6 bases). CDR1 and CDR2 (germline): MGHDK, SYGVNS. This CDR3 has 15 residues. The V gene lost 7 bases and the J gene lost 6 bases, with 22 bases spanning the gap. CDR3: CASTWTDSSVGEQYF. For the CDR3, the DNA is TGTGCCAGCACTTGGACAGATAGCTCGGTGGGCGAGCAGTACTTC.

The V call is TRBV5-1, the J call TRBJ2-7, with TRBD2 identical over 14 bases. With 4 bases clipped from V and 4 bases from J, the junction kept 4 bases outside the gene matches. The CDR3 loop spans 15 amino acids. Germline V gene sequence: CDR1 SGHRS, CDR2 YFSETQ. CDR3 sequence: CASSGGTSGRYEQYF. CDR3 coding DNA: TGCGCCAGCAGCGGGGGGACTAGCGGGAGATACGAGCAGTACTTC.

The chain employs TRBV5-6 and TRBJ1-2; perhaps TRBD1 as D (6 bases). The CDR3 length is 14 residues. Looked up from germline, CDR1 is SGHDT and CDR2 is YYEEEE. Trimming shortened V by 3 bases and J by 4 bases, and 13 bases separated the two germline ends. The CDR3 reads CASSSLRGAYGYTF. The CDR3, as DNA: TGTGCCAGCAGCTCACTCCGGGGGGCCTATGGCTACACCTTC.

J is TRBJ2-3 and V is TRBV7-2; no clear D gene. Trimming left V 3 bases short and J 0 bases short, with 7 bases between. Per the germline V gene, CDR1 is SGHTA and CDR2 is FQGNSA. This CDR3 has 14 residues. For the CDR3, the DNA is TGTGCCAGCAGCTTCGTCTCTAGCACAGATACGCAGTATTTT. This gives the protein CASSFVSSTDTQYF.

This chain joins TRBV20-1 and TRBJ1-2; D is perhaps TRBD1 (6 bases). V lost 5 bases and J lost 8, with 12 bases in between. The germline V gene has CDR1 DFQATT and CDR2 SNEGSKA (reference sequence). The CDR3 is 11 amino acids. CDR3 coding DNA: TGCAGTGCTTACACAGGGCTAGGCTACACCTTC. It encodes CSAYTGLGYTF.

This clone was seen only a few times. The J gene is TRBJ1-3, the V gene TRBV11-2; 8 nucleotides agree with TRBD1. V trimming: 4 bases; J trimming: 2 bases; junction bases outside the gene matches: 4. CDR1 SGHAT and CDR2 FQNNGV come from the germline V gene. This CDR3 has 15 residues. CDR3 sequence: CASSWTGKPGNTIYF. CDR3 nucleotide sequence: TGTGCCAGCAGCTGGACAGGGAAACCTGGAAACACCATATATTTT. Based on the CDR3 plus reference TRBV11-2 and TRBJ1-3, the full variable domain is EAGVAQSPRYKIIEKRQSVAFWCNPISGHATLYWYQQILGQGPKLLIQFQNNGVVDDSQLPKDRFSAERLKGVDSTLKIQPAKLEDSAVYLCASSWTGKPGNTIYFGEGSWLTVV.

The chain links TRBV23-1 to TRBJ2-7; 7 nucleotides align to TRBD2. TRBV23-1 is reported as an ORF; its role is uncertain. J was trimmed by 3 bases and V by 2 bases; bases with no gene match: 13. This CDR3 comprises 17 residues. CDR3 nucleotide sequence: TGCGCCAGCAGTCAAAAAGGTCCGGGGAGGGATATCTACGAGCAGTACTTC. It encodes CASSQKGPGRDIYEQYF.

The V gene is TRBV29-1, the J gene TRBJ1-4, with D possibly matching TRBD1 (6 bases). This CDR3 region has 15 residues. Looked up from germline, CDR1 is SQVTM and CDR2 is ANQGSEA. V was shortened by 6 bases and J by 0 bases, with 14 bases between the two germline ends. CDR3 nucleotide sequence: TGCAGCGTCAAGAGGACAGTTTCAACTAATGAAAAACTGTTTTTT. This gives the protein CSVKRTVSTNEKLFF.

The chain employs TRBV28 and TRBJ2-1; 7 bases align to TRBD1. The J segment lost 3 bases and the V segment lost 10 bases, leaving 3 bases of the junction unmatched. The CDR3 length is 12 residues. Germline V gene sequence: CDR1 MDHEN, CDR2 SYDVKM. This CDR3 reads CATNRGYNEQFF. In nucleotides, the CDR3 is TGTGCCACAAACAGGGGCTACAATGAGCAGTTCTTC.

The chain is built from TRBV2 and TRBJ1-3, with 10 positions matching TRBD1. Germline CDR1 SNHLY, CDR2 FYNNEI. The CDR3 is 17 amino acids. The ends lost 7 bases at V and 0 bases at J; junction bases unmatched: 9. The CDR3 is CASNWDRGSLSGNTIYF. The CDR3 DNA follows: TGTGCCAGCAATTGGGACAGGGGTTCCCTCTCTGGAAACACCATATATTTT. The complete variable domain, with remaining parts taken from reference TRBV2 and TRBJ1-3, reads EPEVTQTPSHQVTQMGQEVILRCVPISNHLYFYWYRQILGQKVEFLVSFYNNEISEKSEIFDDQFSVERPDGSNFTLKIRSTKLEDSAMYFCASNWDRGSLSGNTIYFGEGSWLTVV.

Here the CDR3 DNA reads TGTGCCAGCAGCAGGGGTCGCGATTCTAGCAATCAGCCCCAGCATTTT. Residues: CASSRGRDSSNQPQHF. The gene calls are TRBV27 and TRBJ1-5; D perhaps matches TRBD1 (6 bases). The ends were cut back, 6 bases at V and 0 bases at J, with 15 bases in the middle. The CDR3 has 16 amino acids. Germline lookup yields CDR1 MNHEY and CDR2 SMNVEV (reference sequence).

The gene calls are TRBV10-3 and TRBJ1-1, with TRBD1 as a possible D gene (5 bases). The length of the CDR3 is 14 residues. The germline V and J ends were trimmed by 0 bases and 4 bases, with 9 bases remaining between them. CDR1 is ENHRY, CDR2 SYGVKD, per germline. The CDR3 spells CAISESRQGTEAFF. The DNA of the CDR3 is TGTGCCATCAGTGAGTCCAGGCAGGGCACTGAAGCTTTCTTT.

V gene TRBV7-9 combines with J gene TRBJ2-4, with 10 nucleotides matching TRBD1. Germline V lookup: CDR1 SEHNR, CDR2 FQNEAQ (reference sequence). The V segment lost 5 bases and the J segment 6 bases; nucleotides outside the gene matches: 4. The CDR3 has 14 amino acids. The CDR3 is CASSLWTGGNIQYF. The CDR3 DNA sequence: TGTGCCAGCAGCCTCTGGACAGGGGGAAACATTCAGTACTTC. Using reference TRBV7-9 and TRBJ2-4 for the parts outside the CDR3, the full variable domain is DTGVSQNPRHKITKRGQNVTFRCDPISEHNRLYWYRQTLGQGPEFLTYFQNEAQLEKSRLLSDRFSAERPKGSFSTLEIQRTEQGDSAMYLCASSLWTGGNIQYFGAGTRLSVL.